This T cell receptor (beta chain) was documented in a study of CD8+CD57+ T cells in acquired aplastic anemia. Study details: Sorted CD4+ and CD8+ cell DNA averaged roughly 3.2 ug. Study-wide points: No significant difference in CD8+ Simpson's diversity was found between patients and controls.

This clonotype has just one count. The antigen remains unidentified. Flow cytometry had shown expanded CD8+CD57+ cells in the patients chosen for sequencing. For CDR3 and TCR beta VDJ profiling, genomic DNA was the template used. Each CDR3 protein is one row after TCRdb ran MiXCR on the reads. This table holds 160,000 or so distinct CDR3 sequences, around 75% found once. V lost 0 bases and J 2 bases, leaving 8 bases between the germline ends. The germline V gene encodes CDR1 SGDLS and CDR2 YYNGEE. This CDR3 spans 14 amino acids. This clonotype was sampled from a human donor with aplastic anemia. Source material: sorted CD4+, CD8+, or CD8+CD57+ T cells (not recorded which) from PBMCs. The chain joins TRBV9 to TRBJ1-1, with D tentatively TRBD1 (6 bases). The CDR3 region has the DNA TGTGCCAGCAGCGTAGGACAGGTAAACACTGAAGCTTTCTTT. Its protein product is CASSVGQVNTEAFF. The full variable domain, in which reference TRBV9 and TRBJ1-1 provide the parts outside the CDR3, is DSGVTQTPKHLITATGQRVTLRCSPRSGDLSVYWYQQSLDQGLQFLIQYYNGEERAKGNILERFSAQQFPDLHSELNLSSLELGDSALYFCASSVGQVNTEAFFGQGTRLTVV.